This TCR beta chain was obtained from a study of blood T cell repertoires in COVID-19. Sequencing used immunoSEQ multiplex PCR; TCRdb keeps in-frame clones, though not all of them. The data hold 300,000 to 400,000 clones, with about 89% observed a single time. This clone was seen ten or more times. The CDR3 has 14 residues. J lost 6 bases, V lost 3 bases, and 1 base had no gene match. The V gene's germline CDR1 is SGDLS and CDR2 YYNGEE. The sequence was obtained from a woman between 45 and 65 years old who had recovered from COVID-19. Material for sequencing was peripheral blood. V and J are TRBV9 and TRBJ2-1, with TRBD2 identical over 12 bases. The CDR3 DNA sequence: TGTGCCAGCAGCGGGGGACTAGCGGGCAATGAGCAGTTCTTC. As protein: CASSGGLAGNEQFF.